This T cell receptor beta chain is drawn from a study of T-cell memory formation after mild COVID-19. This clonotype turned up a few times. Its cognate antigen is unknown. TCRdb redid the calling of the 5' RACE reads with MiXCR, one entry per CDR3 protein. The table includes about 110,000 distinct CDR3 sequences, approximately 15% detected once. Study-wide results and limits: Among contracting clones, CD4+ were mainly CM/EM and CD8+ enriched in EMRA.

V was clipped by 1 base and J by 7 bases, with 10 bases between them. There are 13 residues in the CDR3. Germline CDR1 reads MGHRA; CDR2 reads YSYEKL. The sample comprised PBMCs or a T cell subset sorted from them (not recorded which). The TCR comes from a man between 18 and 35 years old who had mild COVID-19 (a few samples of this study predate the infection). Cell type and time point are not known. V is TRBV4-1 and J is TRBJ1-1, with a weak D call TRBD1 (5 bases). CDR3 nucleotide sequence: TGCGCCAGCAGCCAAGGGGGGTCACTTGAAGCTTTCTTT. Its protein is CASSQGGSLEAFF.